This T cell receptor (beta chain) was documented in a study of cytomegalovirus exposure and HLA in healthy donors. Findings and limits, study-wide: HLA alleles showed associations with 15,000 to 20,000 TCR beta sequences in a later analysis, at a 0.05 false discovery rate. With later analysis, a missense DCLRE1C variant became linked to TCR beta V- and J-gene trimming.

V gave up 1 base and J gave up 4 bases; unmatched junction bases: 16. Germline CDR1 SQVTM, CDR2 ANQGSEA. This CDR3 is built from 19 residues. For this clone: The antigen is not known.

Vbeta (60) and Jbeta (13) primers were used in the PCR. TCRdb's copy holds only in-frame clones and misses some; the assay was immunoSEQ multiplex PCR. Recorded here are fewer than 85,000 clones; the top ten clones represent approximately 14%. The rearrangement uses TRBV29-1 and TRBJ2-7; 13 bases align to TRBD2. Input material: PBMCs. The source of this sequence is a man aged 45-60 years in good health and CMV-seropositive. CDR3: CSVEGVRTSGRASPYEQYF. The CDR3 bases are TGCAGCGTTGAAGGAGTAAGAACTAGCGGGAGGGCCTCGCCGTACGAGCAGTACTTC.